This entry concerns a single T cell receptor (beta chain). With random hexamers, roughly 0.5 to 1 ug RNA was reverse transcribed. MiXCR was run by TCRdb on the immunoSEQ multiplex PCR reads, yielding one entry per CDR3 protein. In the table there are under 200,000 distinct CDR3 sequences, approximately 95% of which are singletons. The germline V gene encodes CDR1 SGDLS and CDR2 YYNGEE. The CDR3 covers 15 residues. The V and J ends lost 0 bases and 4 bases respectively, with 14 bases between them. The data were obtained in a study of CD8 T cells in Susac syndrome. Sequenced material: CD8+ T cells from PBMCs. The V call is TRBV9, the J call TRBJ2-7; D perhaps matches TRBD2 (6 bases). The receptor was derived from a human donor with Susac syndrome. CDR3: CASSVDPGESYEQYF. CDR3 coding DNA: TGTGCCAGCAGCGTAGACCCGGGAGAATCTTACGAGCAGTACTTC.